The 7 T cell receptor beta chains below were found in one sample sequenced in a study of CD8+ T cells in alopecia areata. Isolated RNA was reverse transcribed into cDNA used as the sequencing template. Sequenced by immunoSEQ multiplex PCR; TCRdb stores in-frame clones only, minus some. The sample consists of 140,000 to 150,000 clones, around 51% of them appearing once. Specimen: CD4+ T cells sorted from blood, collected at week 0. The receptors originated from a human donor with alopecia areata.

This clone was seen only once. V and J are TRBV5-1 and TRBJ2-7, with TRBD2 as a possible D gene (6 bases). The germline gives CDR1 SGHRS, CDR2 YFSETQ. The V and J ends lost 4 bases and 6 bases respectively, with 17 bases between them. The CDR3 has 14 amino acids. Here the CDR3 reads CASSPPGTGAEQYF. DNA for the CDR3: TGCGCCAGCAGCCCCCCCGGGACGGGAGCCGAGCAGTACTTC. The complete variable domain, with remaining parts taken from reference TRBV5-1 and TRBJ2-7, reads KAGVTQTPRYLIKTRGQQVTLSCSPISGHRSVSWYQQTPGQGLQFLFEYFSETQRNKGNFPGRFSGRQFSNSRSEMNVSTLELGDSALYLCASSPPGTGAEQYFGPGTRLTVT.

V is TRBV5-6 and J is TRBJ2-1; D may be TRBD1 (5 bases). V lost 1 base to trimming and J lost 2 bases, with 10 bases between them. Germline CDR1 is SGHDT and CDR2 is YYEEEE. CDR3 size: 15 residues. The CDR3 nucleotides read TGTGCCAGCAGCTTGAGGGTAGGGGCCTACAATGAGCAGTTCTTC. It translates to CASSLRVGAYNEQFF.

This chain uses TRBV11-2 with TRBJ2-3, with a tentative D call TRBD1 (6 bases). There are 16 residues in the CDR3. Germline CDR1 and CDR2: SGHAT and FQNNGV. Deletions cut 0 bases from V and 2 bases from J, with 12 bases between. The CDR3, as DNA: TGTGCCAGCAGCTTAGATTCGCAGGGGAACACAGATACGCAGTATTTT. The encoded protein is CASSLDSQGNTDTQYF.

This chain uses TRBV6-5 with TRBJ2-5; D possibly matches TRBD1 or TRBD2 (6 bases each). Germline CDR1 MNHEY, CDR2 SVGAGI. This CDR3 contains 11 residues. Trimming removed 5 bases at V and 7 bases at J, with 8 bases between. The CDR3 protein is CASSGGGTQYF. In DNA form, the CDR3 reads TGTGCCAGCAGTGGAGGGGGGACCCAGTACTTC.

V and J are TRBV7-8 and TRBJ2-1; 9 nucleotides match TRBD1. Trimming removed 2 bases from V and 7 bases from J; junction bases left unmatched: 6. Germline loops: CDR1 SGHVS, CDR2 FQNEAQ. This CDR3 has 15 amino acids. The CDR3 loop is CASSLRDRELNEQFF. CDR3 sequence (DNA): TGTGCCAGCAGCTTAAGGGACAGGGAGTTGAATGAGCAGTTCTTC.

The CDR3 DNA sequence: TGTGCCAGCAGTGTTACGGGTGGCGGCTACACCTTC. It specifies CASSVTGGGYTF. This chain uses TRBV25-1 with TRBJ1-2; D remains unclear. With 4 bases removed from V and 8 bases from J, the gap between germline ends came to 11 bases. This CDR3 has 12 amino acids. CDR1 and CDR2 from the germline V gene are MGHDK and SYGVNS.

This clone was picked up a small number of times. This sequence joins TRBV4-2 and TRBJ2-5; D possibly corresponds to TRBD1 (6 bases). Judging by the DNA end, TRBJ2-7 fits better; the J call may be wrong. Germline loops: CDR1 LGHNA, CDR2 YNFKEQ. The CDR3 has 13 amino acids. The CDR3 bases are TGTGCCAGCAGCCAACTTACAGGGACCGAGCAGTACTTC. Amino acid sequence: CASSQLTGTEQYF.